The 4 T cell receptor beta chains given below trace back to one sample, sequenced in a study of blood T cells in healthy people across ages. Then a second PCR, running roughly 7 to 11 cycles, was carried out with a sample-barcoded 5' primer and a J-beta primer mix. TCRdb ran MiXCR on the 5' RACE reads and lists one entry per CDR3 protein. The sample holds 750,000 to 850,000 distinct CDR3 sequences, about 25% seen once. The data were also submitted as part of a second study, on T cells of mothers and their children.

Sequencing was performed on blood. The source is a boy between 10 and 17 years old in good health.

This clonotype was picked up a small number of times. This sequence joins TRBV7-2 and TRBJ1-2, with D possibly being TRBD1 (5 bases). The CDR3 runs 14 residues. Germline-derived CDR1 and CDR2 are SGHTA and FQGNSA. V lost 1 base to trimming and J lost 0 bases, with 6 bases between them. The CDR3 DNA is TGTGCCAGCAGCTTAGAGACAGCTAACTATGGCTACACCTTC. It specifies CASSLETANYGYTF.

V gene TRBV20-1 combines with J gene TRBJ2-5, with TRBD1 matching over 11 bases. Germline V gives CDR1 DFQATT, CDR2 SNEGSKA (reference sequence). The CDR3 has 14 residues. V lost 6 bases, J lost 4 bases, and 7 bases stayed unmatched. The CDR3 sequence: CSANEDRGRETQYF. DNA of the CDR3: TGCAGTGCGAACGAGGACAGGGGGCGAGAGACCCAGTACTTC.

This chain links TRBV7-9 with TRBJ2-5; D is undetermined. Germline V gene sequence: CDR1 SEHNR, CDR2 FQNEAQ (reference sequence). V was clipped by 8 bases and J by 3 bases, with 7 bases between them. This CDR3 spans 11 amino acids. In nucleotides, the CDR3 is TGTGCCAGCCGGAGCGAAGAGACCCAGTACTTC. Residues: CASRSEETQYF.

J is TRBJ2-5 and V is TRBV7-2, with D possibly matching TRBD2 (6 bases). CDR3 size: 16 residues. V lost 1 base and J 1 base, leaving 13 bases between the germline ends. The germline gives CDR1 SGHTA, CDR2 FQGNSA. The CDR3 is CASSLEDYLLQETQYF. The CDR3 DNA is TGTGCCAGCAGCTTAGAGGACTACCTACTCCAAGAGACCCAGTACTTC.